Here is one T cell receptor (beta chain) with its context. This sample was included in a study of blood T cell repertoires in COVID-19. About the research overall: Specimens from acute and convalescent COVID-19 originated in the United States, Italy and Spain.

Original data processing: Reference gene primer amplification gave estimated nucleated cell counts. The assay was immunoSEQ multiplex PCR, and TCRdb's table has in-frame clones only and misses some. Clone size and the V and J calls come from that table; the DNA yielded D and trimming. The sample lists approximately 380,000 clones, around 89% occurring once. V shed 5 bases and J shed 11 bases, with 12 bases lying between them. CDR1 is MNHEY, CDR2 SVGAGI, per germline. The CDR3 sequence is 12 residues long. Grouping used clinical history reported by participants in a survey and questionnaire. Cohort 3 donors counted as recovered after two negative PCRs, clearance, or resolved symptoms.

Sequenced sample: PBMCs or T cells enriched from blood (not recorded which). The chain is built from TRBV6-5 and TRBJ1-4; D might be TRBD1 (6 bases). The sequence came from a woman aged 18-29 years who had recovered from COVID-19. Written as DNA, the CDR3 is TGTGCCAGCAGTAGTCAACAGGGCAAACTGTTTTTT. Translated, it gives CASSSQQGKLFF.